This T cell receptor (beta chain) was sequenced in a study of identical twins (dated by TCRdb to the mid-2010s). Study-level background: To test whether fetal clonotypes persist, the study used deep sequencing on TCR alpha and beta repertoires from monozygotic twins, unrelated adults of various ages, and cord blood. To rule out contamination, replicate twin experiments were performed at different times with different library preparation protocols. The research as a whole found: In monozygotic twins, recombination models systematically underestimated out-of-frame TCR alpha sharing, but the models matched the sharing seen between unrelated individuals. In beta out-of-frame sequences, excess twin sharing was weaker, because having fewer shared sequences lowered the signal-to-noise ratio. Invariant T cells such as MAIT and iNKT could partly confound zero-insertion analyses, although diverse VJ usage argued against such confounding for most clonotypes. Because the same donors could not be followed over many years, conclusions were based on cross-sectional statistical analysis. Fewer insertions were carried by abundant cord blood beta clonotypes; a weaker similar trend was observed in young adult naive repertoires, while no such trend was observed in memory repertoires. Out-of-frame TCR alpha sequences shared between twins showed an excess of low generation-probability sequences compared with coincidental sharing between unrelated individuals.

The method behind the library was 5' RACE. These reads were obtained on an Illumina HiSeq 2000. Template switching added a universal primer binding site, and the final cDNA carried a unique molecular identifier that allowed TCR cDNA molecules to be counted accurately. First-strand cDNA for TCR alpha and beta chains was synthesized from specific primers in the conserved constant-segment region. Each cDNA library was double barcoded, with a SMART-Mk sample barcode plus Illumina barcodes, to control for contamination. Two successive PCR steps introduced TruSeq adapter sequences along with Illumina sample barcodes. The TCR alpha and beta cDNA libraries were sequenced on the Illumina HiSeq platform using custom primers. Per the original workflow: Unique molecular identifiers were extracted from raw reads with MiGEC, and CDR3 positions were determined with MiXCR. For each individual, recombination models were inferred using an EM algorithm with the repgenHMM and IGoR tools. Shared clonotypes were analyzed with the tcR package in R, and sharing was normalized by the product of cloneset sizes. To study raw recombination free of thymic and clonal selection effects, out-of-frame nonproductive sequences were analyzed. TCRdb applied fastp at Q25 and MiXCR to the public reads, then kept only in-frame beta chains. Each entry is one CDR3 protein sequence, shown with its most common DNA and genes. TCRdb assigned the V and J calls; the authors' analysis was not used. The sample has about 690,000 distinct CDR3 sequences on record, roughly 6.2% of them singletons. 1.5% to 2% of the sample comes from the top ten.

This clonotype was picked up many times. There is no known antigen for this receptor. Base qualities are not recorded, but no much larger clone differs from it by a single base. Every donor was a healthy Caucasian. The study also sequenced three unrelated non-twin adults: a male aged 18 to 29, a male aged 50 to 60 and a female aged 50 to 60. Miltenyi CD45RO+ enrichment and human naive T-cell isolation kits were used to isolate memory (CD45RO+) and naive T cells from PBMC. Per the germline V gene, MNHNS is the CDR1 and SASEGT is the CDR2. CDR3 length: 14 amino acids, cysteine to phenylalanine. Just CDR3 DNA is preserved here, 42 bases in frame from base 1. V is shortened by 5 bases, J by 0 bases, and the region joining them spans 8 bases.

The V and J segments used are TRBV6-1 and TRBJ2-1; the D segment could be TRBD1, given 5 matching bases. The sequence derives from a man between 18 and 29 years old in good health. Sequencing was carried out using naive T cells sorted from blood. According to the study, the label for this sample's cell subset or site signals: cells isolated with a human naive T-cell isolation kit. The CDR3 region: CASSRGISYNEQFF. The DNA reads as follows: TGTGCCAGCAGTAGGGGAATCTCCTACAATGAGCAGTTCTTC.